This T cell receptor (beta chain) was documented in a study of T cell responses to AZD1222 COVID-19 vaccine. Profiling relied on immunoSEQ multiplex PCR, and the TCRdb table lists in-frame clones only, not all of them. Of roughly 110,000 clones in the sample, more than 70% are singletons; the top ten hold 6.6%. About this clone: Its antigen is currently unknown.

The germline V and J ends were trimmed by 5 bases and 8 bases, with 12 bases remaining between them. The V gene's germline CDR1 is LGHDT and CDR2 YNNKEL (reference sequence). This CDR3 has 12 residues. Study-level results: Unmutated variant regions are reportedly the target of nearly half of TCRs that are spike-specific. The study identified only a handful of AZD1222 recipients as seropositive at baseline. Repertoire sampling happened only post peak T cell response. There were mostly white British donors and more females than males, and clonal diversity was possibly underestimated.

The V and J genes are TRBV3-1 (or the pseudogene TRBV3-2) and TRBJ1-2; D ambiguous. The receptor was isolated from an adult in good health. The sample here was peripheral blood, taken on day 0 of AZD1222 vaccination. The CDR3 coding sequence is TGTGCCAGCAGCGACCGAGACCGCGGCTACACCTTC. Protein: CASSDRDRGYTF.